Here is one T cell receptor beta chain with its context. This clone came up a few times. Its antigen target is currently unknown. Within one base of it there is no much larger clone, and no base qualities were kept. Per the publication, the time point label means: about 28 days (+/-7) after the second vaccine dose. AZD1222 recipients with second doses at about 4 weeks or about 12 weeks were pooled, because spike-specific TCR depth and breadth did not differ between schedules. Samples from vaccinated people were obtained from the UK trials COV001 and COV002, which included a single-blind randomized controlled phase 2/3 trial of AZD1222 (ChAdOx1 nCoV-19) in healthy adults. For TCRbeta chain sequencing, PBMC samples from trial participants were taken at day 0 and at day 28 after the second dose. CDR1 and CDR2, per the germline V gene (reference sequence), are MNHEY and SMNVEV. Spanning cysteine to phenylalanine, the CDR3 consists of 12 amino acids. Only the CDR3 region is kept as DNA, spanning 36 bases read in frame from base 1. Germline trimming amounts to 8 bases on V and 10 bases on J, with 5 as the count of junction bases outside the gene matches.

These data belong to a study of T cell responses to AZD1222 COVID-19 vaccine (TCRdb year 2021). Regarding the complete study: TCR sequencing was performed for about 250 trial participants, of whom around 200 were given two doses of AZD1222 and approximately 25 were given two doses of MenACWY control vaccine. Trial participants were enrolled by age into 18-55, 56-69 and 70-plus year subgroups, with around 150, 28 and 57 TCR-sequenced participants respectively.

The paper's findings and limits, for the study overall: The whole spike protein was spanned by vaccine-associated CD4 TCRs, and dominant responses were seen in regions 160-218 and 743-854. Conclusions about previously exposed vaccinees are limited because only 5 or 6 AZD1222 recipients were SARS-CoV-2 seropositive at baseline. Most participants were white British and females outnumbered males, and the authors suggested that clonal diversity may have been underestimated. In the small 56-69-year group, the increase in depth fell short of significance, most likely because of low power. Reportedly, close to half of the unique spike-specific TCRs recognized epitopes lying outside the regions that are mutated in the B.1.351 and B.1.1.7 variants. Because no samples from the day 14 peak response were available, repertoires could be characterized only after the peak T cell response. Spike-specific TCR breadth and depth rose significantly after two AZD1222 doses compared with day 0 and with MenACWY recipients.

The CDR3 regions of human TCRbeta chains were analyzed by immunosequencing. As for how the authors treated the data: TCRs in the repertoires were matched against a reference library of SARS-CoV-2-specific TCRs that had been generated with the MIRA antigen-specificity platform. Breadth was defined as the fraction of unique TCRs that were SARS-CoV-2-associated, and depth was defined as the fraction of total T cells that were SARS-CoV-2-associated. Each spike-specific TCR was assigned to its reactive spike region and to a CD4 or CD8 class using the MIRA data. Log10-transformed breadth and depth values were compared by one-way ANOVA with Sidak's multiple comparisons tests. TCRdb retrieved this table from immuneACCESS and kept in-frame rearrangements only. Not all clones are present; in checked studies, unresolved V genes account for under half, and no reason is known for the remainder. V, J and clone size were drawn from that table, and D and trimming were deduced from the DNA. This sample gives about 60,000 clones in total; 65% to 80% of them show up just once. The ten largest clones capture roughly 4% of the sample.

The sequence was obtained from an adult who received the AZD1222 COVID-19 vaccine. This chain is built from TRBV27 and TRBJ1-6, and 7 junction bases match TRBD1. Sequences were derived from peripheral blood, sampled 28 days after the second AZD1222 dose. The DNA is as follows: TGTGCCAGCGGAACAGGGGTCTCACCCCTCCACTTT. Its coded protein is CASGTGVSPLHF.